This T cell receptor (beta chain) was obtained from a study of cytomegalovirus exposure and HLA in healthy donors. Study-level points and caveats: A prior analysis recorded that most TCR beta V segments were productive about 90% or about 30% of the time.

The PCR used 60 Vbeta and 13 Jbeta primers. Assay: immunoSEQ multiplex PCR; the TCRdb copy retains only in-frame clones and omits some. The table includes about 160,000 clones, roughly 80% detected once. Concerning this clone: Its cognate antigen is unknown.

Donors counted as nominally healthy when sampled, yet unrecorded immune exposures were likely. V lost 5 bases and J 10 bases, leaving 18 bases between the germline ends. From germline, CDR1 is PRHDT and CDR2 FYEKMQ (reference sequence). The CDR3 extends over 14 amino acids. The V call is TRBV13, the J call TRBJ1-5; D might be TRBD1 (5 bases). Input material: PBMCs. This clonotype originated in a woman younger than 45 in good health and CMV-seropositive. The CDR3 DNA sequence: TGTGCCAGCAGCAACCGGGCGGCTCAGGGACCCCAGCATTTT. Translating gives CASSNRAAQGPQHF.